The present entry profiles one T cell receptor (beta chain) with its context. Antigen unknown. CDR3 size: 15 residues. From germline, CDR1 is SGDLS and CDR2 YYNGEE. Trimming took 0 bases from V and 0 from J, leaving 6 bases between them. Clones were read by immunoSEQ multiplex PCR, and TCRdb kept only the in-frame ones, dropping some. The sample holds roughly 86,000 clones, 85% to 90% seen once. This specimen belongs to a study of a mutant IDH1 vaccine in newly diagnosed glioma. Study-level information: Visits V12 and V13 fell at weeks 35 and 47, respectively. Study-wide findings and caveats: The study observed vaccine-induced immune responses in more than 80% of patients. Changes to the top peripheral T cell clonotypes appeared unrelated to pseudoprogression.

Time point reported: week 47, end of study. Each dose of the vaccine consisted of 300 ug of mutant IDH1 20-mer peptide, with topical imiquimod. The chain uses TRBV9 and TRBJ1-4; D not certain. This specimen consisted of PBMCs, obtained from a glioma patient whose treatment included an IDH1 peptide vaccine. The origin of this receptor is a woman aged 45-65 years with glioma. CDR3 nucleotide sequence: TGTGCCAGCAGCGTAGGTCGGGCAACTAATGAAAAACTGTTTTTT. As protein: CASSVGRATNEKLFF.